This record covers a single T cell receptor beta chain. Its cognate antigen is unknown. This specimen belongs to a study of cytomegalovirus exposure and HLA in healthy donors. The study, taken as a whole, reports: Cytomegalovirus-associated status was assigned to some 160 TCR beta chains.

The CDR3 extends over 18 amino acids. The V gene's germline CDR1 is MGHDK and CDR2 SYGVNS. J lost 0 bases, V lost 1 base, and 4 bases had no gene match. In the PCR, 60 Vbeta and 13 Jbeta primers were used. Original data processing: Approximately 73 million unique TCR beta chains, 9 million to 14 million shared, were counted in a later analysis. The method was immunoSEQ multiplex PCR; TCRdb's version includes in-frame clones alone and lacks a portion of them. V and J calls and clone size are copied from that table; D and trimming were computed from the DNA. The table for this sample gives over 100,000 clones.

The chain uses TRBV25-1 and TRBJ2-2; TRBD2 agrees at 11 bases. The sequence was obtained from a woman aged 40 to 50 in good health and CMV-seropositive. The sample taken for sequencing was PBMCs. The CDR3 DNA sequence: TGTGCCAGCAGTGAATGGGTTAGCGGGAGGGCGAACACCGGGGAGCTGTTTTTT. Amino acids: CASSEWVSGRANTGELFF.